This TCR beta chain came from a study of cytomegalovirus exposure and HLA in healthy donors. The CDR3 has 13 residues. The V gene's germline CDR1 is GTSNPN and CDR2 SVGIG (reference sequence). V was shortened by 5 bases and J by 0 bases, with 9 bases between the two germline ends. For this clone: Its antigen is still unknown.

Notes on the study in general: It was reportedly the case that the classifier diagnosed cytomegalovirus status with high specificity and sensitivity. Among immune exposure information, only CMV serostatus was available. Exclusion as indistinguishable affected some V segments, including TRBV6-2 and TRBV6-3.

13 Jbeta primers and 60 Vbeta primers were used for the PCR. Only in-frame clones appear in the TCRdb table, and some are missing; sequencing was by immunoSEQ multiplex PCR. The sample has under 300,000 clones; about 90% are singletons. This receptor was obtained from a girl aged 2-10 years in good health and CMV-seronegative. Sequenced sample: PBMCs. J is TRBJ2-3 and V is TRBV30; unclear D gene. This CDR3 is CAWDGASTDTQYF. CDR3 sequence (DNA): TGTGCCTGGGACGGAGCTAGCACAGATACGCAGTATTTT.